Reported below is one T cell receptor (beta chain). This specimen belongs to a study of PD-L1 blockade in urothelial cancer. Method: immunoSEQ multiplex PCR; TCRdb's copy keeps in-frame clones and lacks some. The sample lists about 40,000 clones; about 83% were seen once. There are 14 residues in the CDR3. CDR1 and CDR2 from the germline V gene are SGHRS and YFSETQ. This chain connects TRBV5-1 to TRBJ2-5; D is undetermined. The DNA end favors TRBJ2-7, so the J call may be wrong. The material was PBMCs, obtained around atezolizumab (anti-PD-L1) treatment. This TCR came from a man aged 55 to 69 with urothelial cancer. The CDR3 DNA is TGCGCCAGCAGCTTGTTTCAGGAAACGGTCGAGCAGTACTTC. As protein: CASSLFQETVEQYF.